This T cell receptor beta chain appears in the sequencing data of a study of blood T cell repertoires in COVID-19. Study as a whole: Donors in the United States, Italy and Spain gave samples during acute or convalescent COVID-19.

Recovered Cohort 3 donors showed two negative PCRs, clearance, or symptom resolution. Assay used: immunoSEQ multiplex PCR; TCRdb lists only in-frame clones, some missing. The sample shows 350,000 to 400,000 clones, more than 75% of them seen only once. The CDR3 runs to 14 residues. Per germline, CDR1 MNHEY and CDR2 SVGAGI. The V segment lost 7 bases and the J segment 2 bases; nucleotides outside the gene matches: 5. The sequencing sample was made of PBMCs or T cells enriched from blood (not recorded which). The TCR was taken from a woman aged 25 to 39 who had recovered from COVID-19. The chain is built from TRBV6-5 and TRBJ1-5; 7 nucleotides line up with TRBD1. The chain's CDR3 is CASNPGGRNQPQHF. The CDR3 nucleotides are TGTGCCAGCAACCCAGGGGGGCGCAATCAGCCCCAGCATTTT.